Listed here are 4 T cell receptor beta chains from one sample, sequenced in a study of blood T cell repertoires in COVID-19. The table came from immunoSEQ multiplex PCR; TCRdb's copy has only in-frame clones and leaves some out. Among around 250,000 clones listed, over 80% were seen once. The sample taken for sequencing was peripheral blood. Receptors originate from a man younger than 40 who had recovered from COVID-19.

This rearrangement joins TRBV24-1 to TRBJ2-3, with D possibly matching TRBD2 (7 bases). CDR3 length equals 14 residues. Trimming pared 9 bases from V and 4 bases from J, leaving 16 bases between. Germline assignment: CDR1 KGHDR and CDR2 SFDVKD. CDR3 nucleotide sequence: TGTGCCACCGAGGGGGGGACCGAACCAGATACGCAGTATTTT. Translation: CATEGGTEPDTQYF.

The rearrangement joins TRBV4-1 to TRBJ1-2, with a tentative D call TRBD1 (5 bases). From germline, CDR1 is MGHRA and CDR2 YSYEKL. The CDR3 has 14 amino acids. Trimming cost V 1 base and J 4 bases, with 10 bases left between them. The CDR3 sequence is CASSQAGDFYGYTF. The DNA of the CDR3 is TGCGCCAGCAGCCAAGCGGGGGACTTCTATGGCTACACCTTC.

In its sample, this clone was seen a few times. This sequence joins TRBV7-6 and TRBJ1-4; the D gene is possibly TRBD1 (6 bases). V was pared by 2 bases and J by 7 bases, with 14 bases between. Germline V gene sequence: CDR1 SGHVS, CDR2 FNYEAQ. The CDR3 is 15 residues long. The CDR3 spells CASSLHRAEAEKLFF. The CDR3 DNA follows: TGTGCCAGCAGCTTACACAGGGCGGAGGCTGAAAAACTGTTTTTT.

In its sample, this clone was seen a few times. This sequence joins TRBV7-3 and TRBJ2-2, with D maybe TRBD1 (5 bases). The germline V gene encodes CDR1 SGHTA and CDR2 FQGTGA. The CDR3 runs 15 residues. The V gene lost 1 base and the J gene lost 6 bases, with 12 bases spanning the gap. Here the CDR3 reads CASSLNLQGPGELFF. For the CDR3, the DNA is TGTGCCAGCAGCTTAAACCTCCAGGGTCCCGGGGAGCTGTTTTTT.